This entry lists 22 T cell receptor beta chains sequenced from one sample in a study of blood T cell repertoires in COVID-19. The table came from immunoSEQ multiplex PCR; TCRdb's copy has only in-frame clones and leaves some out. Among about 40,000 clones listed, about 80% were seen once. The sequenced sample consisted of peripheral blood. The receptor source for this set is a woman between 55 and 75 years old with acute or convalescent COVID-19.

The chain couples TRBV19 to TRBJ1-2; D remains ambiguous. The V end was cut by 1 base, the J end by 7 bases, with 7 bases between. The CDR3 length is 12 residues. Germline CDR1 reads LNHDA; CDR2 reads SQIVND (reference sequence). The CDR3 spells CASSIAGFGYTF. The DNA for the CDR3 is TGTGCCAGTAGTATAGCCGGTTTTGGCTACACCTTC. Full variable domain (rest looked up from reference TRBV19 and TRBJ1-2): DGGITQSPKYLFRKEGQNVTLSCEQNLNHDAMYWYRQDPGQGLRLIYYSQIVNDFQKGDIAEGYSVSREKKESFPLTVTSAQKNPTAFYLCASSIAGFGYTFGSGTRLTVV.

This chain uses TRBV28 with TRBJ1-2, with 7 positions matching TRBD1. Unmatched junction bases numbered 11, after V lost 7 bases and J lost 3 bases. Germline V lookup: CDR1 MDHEN, CDR2 SYDVKM. This CDR3 spans 15 amino acids. CDR3 region: CASNDPVGGDYGYTF. The CDR3 coding sequence is TGTGCCAGCAACGACCCGGTAGGGGGCGACTATGGCTACACCTTC.

The gene calls are TRBV28 and TRBJ1-2, with 7 bases identical to TRBD1. The ends lost 5 bases at V and 5 bases at J; junction bases unmatched: 8. Germline V gene data show CDR1 as MDHEN and CDR2 as SYDVKM. CDR3 length: 14 residues. CDR3 sequence: CASSPATGRYGYTF. DNA of the CDR3: TGTGCCAGCAGTCCCGCGACAGGGAGGTATGGCTACACCTTC.

The chain uses TRBV7-2 and TRBJ2-7; D not resolved. CDR3 length: 13 residues. Germline V gives CDR1 SGHTA, CDR2 FQGNSA. V lost 7 bases, J lost 7 bases, and 17 bases lay in between. CDR3 region: CASNKLFSSEQYF. Written as DNA, the CDR3 is TGTGCCAGCAACAAACTGTTTTCTAGTGAGCAGTACTTC. Filled out from reference TRBV7-2 and TRBJ2-7, the complete variable domain reads GAGVSQSPSNKVTEKGKDVELRCDPISGHTALYWYRQSLGQGLEFLIYFQGNSAPDKSGLPSDRFSAERTGGSVSTLTIQRTQQEDSAVYLCASNKLFSSEQYFGPGTRLTVT.

The rearrangement uses TRBV29-1 and TRBJ1-1; possible D gene TRBD1, 5 bases. The germline V and J ends were trimmed by 6 bases and 3 bases, with 14 bases remaining between them. Germline-derived CDR1 and CDR2 are SQVTM and ANQGSEA. CDR3 length equals 13 residues. CDR3 protein: CSVDRQSHTEAFF. The CDR3 nucleotides are TGCAGCGTCGACCGACAGTCCCACACTGAAGCTTTCTTT.

This chain uses TRBV19 with TRBJ1-1, with D tentatively TRBD1 (6 bases). Trimming removed 5 bases from V and 2 bases from J, with 12 bases in between. The CDR3 has 14 amino acids. Germline assignment: CDR1 LNHDA and CDR2 SQIVND (reference sequence). Here the CDR3 reads CASSVDRINTEAFF. As DNA, the CDR3 is TGTGCCAGTAGTGTCGACAGGATTAACACTGAAGCTTTCTTT. Looking up the rest from reference TRBV19 and TRBJ1-1 gives the full variable domain: DGGITQSPKYLFRKEGQNVTLSCEQNLNHDAMYWYRQDPGQGLRLIYYSQIVNDFQKGDIAEGYSVSREKKESFPLTVTSAQKNPTAFYLCASSVDRINTEAFFGQGTRLTVV.

The V and J genes are TRBV30 and TRBJ2-1, with 14 bases fitting TRBD2. V gave up 6 bases and J gave up 9 bases; unmatched junction bases: 10. Germline V gene lookup returns CDR1 GTSNPN and CDR2 SVGIG (reference sequence). This CDR3 region has 15 residues. Here the CDR3 reads CACRGTSGRGSEQFF. Written as DNA, the CDR3 is TGTGCCTGTCGCGGGACTAGCGGGAGAGGCAGTGAGCAGTTCTTC.

The rearrangement joins TRBV14 to TRBJ1-2; 9 bases are a match to TRBD1. The CDR3 runs 16 residues. Trimming cost V 4 bases and J 8 bases; bases outside gene matches: 14. The V gene's germline CDR1 is SGHDN and CDR2 FVKESK. CDR3 nucleotide sequence: TGTGCCAGCAGCCGAGGTGGCGGGACAGGGAGAAGGGGCTACACCTTC. Amino acids: CASSRGGGTGRRGYTF.

This rearrangement joins TRBV14 to TRBJ2-3; tentatively, D is TRBD2 (5 bases). Trimming shortened V by 6 bases and J by 5 bases, and 12 bases separated the two germline ends. The CDR3 loop spans 13 amino acids. Germline lookup yields CDR1 SGHDN and CDR2 FVKESK. CDR3: CASRHWTGDTQYF. CDR3 sequence (DNA): TGTGCCAGCAGACACTGGACTGGAGATACGCAGTATTTT.

This clone has a single count. This chain connects TRBV29-1 to TRBJ1-1, with D hard to call. The V gene lost 3 bases and the J gene lost 1 base, with 12 bases spanning the gap. The CDR3 consists of 14 residues. Germline V gives CDR1 SQVTM, CDR2 ANQGSEA. CDR3 sequence: CSVDRMAGNTEAFF. CDR3 sequence (DNA): TGCAGCGTTGATCGTATGGCAGGGAACACTGAAGCTTTCTTT.

The chain recombines TRBV7-2 with TRBJ1-2, with TRBD1 matching 7 bases. Germline lookup yields CDR1 SGHTA and CDR2 FQGNSA. This CDR3 contains 15 residues. The J segment lost 4 bases and the V segment lost 1 base, leaving 6 bases of the junction unmatched. The CDR3 spells CASSLGQGGGYGYTF. CDR3 nucleotide sequence: TGTGCCAGCAGCTTAGGACAGGGAGGCGGCTATGGCTACACCTTC.

The chain recombines TRBV27 with TRBJ1-1; maybe TRBD1 (6 bases). Germline CDR1 reads MNHEY; CDR2 reads SMNVEV (reference sequence). The CDR3 runs to 14 residues. V lost 6 bases and J 1 base, leaving 12 bases between the germline ends. CDR3 sequence reads: CASRQTGGNTEAFF. CDR3 nucleotide sequence: TGTGCCAGCAGGCAGACAGGTGGGAACACTGAAGCTTTCTTT.

V usage is TRBV6-5 and J usage is TRBJ1-1; TRBD1 might be the D (6 bases). Germline-derived CDR1 and CDR2 are MNHEY and SVGAGI. V lost 5 bases, J lost 8 bases, and 18 bases lay in between. The CDR3 runs 14 residues. This CDR3 reads CASSNRVRVTEAFF. The CDR3 DNA is TGTGCCAGCAGTAACAGGGTGAGGGTGACAGAAGCTTTCTTT.

This clone was counted only a few times. The chain joins TRBV7-8 to TRBJ2-7; a weak D match, TRBD2 (5 bases). The CDR3 covers 13 residues. Germline CDR1 and CDR2: SGHVS and FQNEAQ. Trimming left V 5 bases short and J 3 bases short, with 11 bases between. The CDR3 reads CASSDRTYYEQYF. CDR3 sequence (DNA): TGTGCCAGCAGCGATAGGACTTACTACGAGCAGTACTTC.

This sequence joins TRBV13 and TRBJ1-1, with 9 positions matching TRBD1. The CDR3 has 15 amino acids. Germline loops: CDR1 PRHDT, CDR2 FYEKMQ (reference sequence). V dropped 10 bases and J dropped 0; count of bases not matched to a gene: 9. The CDR3: CAMGDRGFMNTEAFF. The CDR3 DNA follows: TGTGCCATGGGTGACAGGGGGTTCATGAACACTGAAGCTTTCTTT.

This clone was picked up a small number of times. The chain employs TRBV5-1 and TRBJ2-7; TRBD2 is a possible D gene (5 bases). Trimming removed 3 bases from V and 1 base from J, with 11 bases in between. CDR3 length equals 14 residues. Germline CDR1 is SGHRS and CDR2 is YFSETQ. The CDR3: CASSSLVRSYEQYF. The CDR3 DNA sequence: TGCGCCAGCAGCTCACTAGTTCGGTCCTACGAGCAGTACTTC. The whole variable domain, remainder taken from reference TRBV5-1 and TRBJ2-7, is KAGVTQTPRYLIKTRGQQVTLSCSPISGHRSVSWYQQTPGQGLQFLFEYFSETQRNKGNFPGRFSGRQFSNSRSEMNVSTLELGDSALYLCASSSLVRSYEQYFGPGTRLTVT.

CDR3 in amino acids: CASSLGLGTDTQYF. CDR3 DNA: TGTGCCAGCAGCTTGGGGCTCGGGACAGATACGCAGTATTTT. The chain joins TRBV5-5 to TRBJ2-3; D is ambiguous. Germline CDR1 and CDR2: SGHKS and YYEKEE (reference sequence). The V end lost 0 bases, the J end lost 3 bases, and 8 bases lay between the germline ends. CDR3 length: 14 amino acids. The full variable domain, its missing parts supplied by reference TRBV5-5 and TRBJ2-3, is DAGVTQSPTHLIKTRGQQVTLRCSPISGHKSVSWYQQVLGQGPQFIFQYYEKEERGRGNFPDRFSARQFPNYSSELNVNALLLGDSALYLCASSLGLGTDTQYFGPGTRLTVL.

This clone was recorded once. The V and J genes are TRBV4-1 and TRBJ1-2, with TRBD1 as a possible D gene (6 bases). CDR3 length: 16 amino acids. V was trimmed by 0 bases and J by 4 bases, leaving 15 bases between them. CDR1 is MGHRA and CDR2 is YSYEKL in the germline V gene. The CDR3: CASSQEVETGFYGYTF. The CDR3 region has the DNA TGCGCCAGCAGCCAAGAAGTTGAGACAGGTTTCTATGGCTACACCTTC.

The table lists this clone with a count of one. The chain combines TRBV5-4 with TRBJ2-6; a possible D gene is TRBD2 (5 bases). Germline V gene sequence: CDR1 SGHNT, CDR2 YYREEE (reference sequence). Trimming shortened V by 2 bases and J by 13 bases, and 13 bases separated the two germline ends. The CDR3 totals 13 residues. The CDR3 nucleotides are TGTGCCAGCAGCTTATCCGGGGTAACGGTCCTGACTTTC. It translates to CASSLSGVTVLTF.

The chain uses TRBV2 and TRBJ1-5, with 8 bases aligning to TRBD1. Per germline, CDR1 SNHLY and CDR2 FYNNEI. This CDR3 has 14 amino acids. Trimming removed 4 bases from V and 6 bases from J; junction bases left unmatched: 5. The CDR3 reads CASSVGTGGQPQHF. Written as DNA, the CDR3 is TGTGCCAGCAGTGTTGGCACAGGGGGTCAGCCCCAGCATTTT. The full variable domain, completed using reference TRBV2 and TRBJ1-5, is EPEVTQTPSHQVTQMGQEVILRCVPISNHLYFYWYRQILGQKVEFLVSFYNNEISEKSEIFDDQFSVERPDGSNFTLKIRSTKLEDSAMYFCASSVGTGGQPQHFGDGTRLSIL.

V and J are TRBV24-1 and TRBJ1-2, with 9 bases aligning to TRBD1. There are 14 residues in the CDR3. The germline V gene encodes CDR1 KGHDR and CDR2 SFDVKD. V was clipped by 5 bases and J by 4 bases; unmatched bases: 4. In DNA form, the CDR3 reads TGTGCCACCAGTGCTCCGGACAGGGGCTATGGCTACACCTTC. Amino acid sequence: CATSAPDRGYGYTF.

The genes are TRBV6-2 or TRBV6-3 and TRBJ1-2, with D perhaps TRBD1 (6 bases). Germline CDR1 reads MNHEY; CDR2 reads SVGEGT. The CDR3 has 13 residues. The V and J ends lost 2 bases and 6 bases respectively, with 10 bases between them. DNA for the CDR3: TGTGCCAGCAGTTACGGGCAGGGGAATGGCTACACCTTC. This codes for CASSYGQGNGYTF.